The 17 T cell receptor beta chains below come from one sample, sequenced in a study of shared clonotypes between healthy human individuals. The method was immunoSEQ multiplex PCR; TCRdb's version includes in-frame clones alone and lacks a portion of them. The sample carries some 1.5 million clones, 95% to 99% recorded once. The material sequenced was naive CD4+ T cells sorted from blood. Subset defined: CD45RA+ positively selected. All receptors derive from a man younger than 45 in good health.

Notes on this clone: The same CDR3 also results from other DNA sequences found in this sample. This CDR3 reads CASSRDRGRGGNQPQHF. As DNA, the CDR3 is TGTGCCAGCAGTAGGGACAGGGGGCGCGGCGGCAATCAGCCCCAGCATTTT. The chain joins TRBV2 to TRBJ1-5; 12 bases agree with TRBD1. Germline values: CDR1 SNHLY, CDR2 FYNNEI. This CDR3 has 17 amino acids. Trimming removed 5 bases from V and 2 bases from J; junction bases left unmatched: 7. Using reference TRBV2 and TRBJ1-5 for the parts outside the CDR3, the full variable domain is EPEVTQTPSHQVTQMGQEVILRCVPISNHLYFYWYRQILGQKVEFLVSFYNNEISEKSEIFDDQFSVERPDGSNFTLKIRSTKLEDSAMYFCASSRDRGRGGNQPQHFGDGTRLSIL.

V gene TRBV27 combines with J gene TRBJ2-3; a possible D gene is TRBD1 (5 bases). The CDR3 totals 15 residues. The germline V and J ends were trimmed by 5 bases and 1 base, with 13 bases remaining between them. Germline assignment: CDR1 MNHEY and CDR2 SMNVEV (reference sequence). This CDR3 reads CASSPPGRGTDTQYF. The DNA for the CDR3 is TGTGCCAGCAGTCCCCCGGGCAGGGGCACAGATACGCAGTATTTT.

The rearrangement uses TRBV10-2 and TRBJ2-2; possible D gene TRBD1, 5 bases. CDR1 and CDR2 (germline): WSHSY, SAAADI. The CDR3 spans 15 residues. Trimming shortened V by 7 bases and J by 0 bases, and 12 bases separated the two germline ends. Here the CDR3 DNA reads TGCGCCAGCACCCTGGGGCGGACGAACACCGGGGAGCTGTTTTTT. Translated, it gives CASTLGRTNTGELFF.

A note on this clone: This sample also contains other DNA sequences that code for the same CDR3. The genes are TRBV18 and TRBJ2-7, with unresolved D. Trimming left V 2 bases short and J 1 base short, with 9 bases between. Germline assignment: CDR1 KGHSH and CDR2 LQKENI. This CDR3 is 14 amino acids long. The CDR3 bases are TGTGCCAGCTCACCATCGGGCAGATCCTACGAGCAGTACTTC. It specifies CASSPSGRSYEQYF.

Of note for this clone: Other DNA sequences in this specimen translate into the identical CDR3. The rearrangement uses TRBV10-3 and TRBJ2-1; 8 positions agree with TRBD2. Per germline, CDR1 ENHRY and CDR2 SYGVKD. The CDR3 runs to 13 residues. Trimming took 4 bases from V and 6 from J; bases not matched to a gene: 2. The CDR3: CAISGTSGNEQFF. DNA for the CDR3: TGTGCCATCAGTGGTACTAGCGGCAATGAGCAGTTCTTC.

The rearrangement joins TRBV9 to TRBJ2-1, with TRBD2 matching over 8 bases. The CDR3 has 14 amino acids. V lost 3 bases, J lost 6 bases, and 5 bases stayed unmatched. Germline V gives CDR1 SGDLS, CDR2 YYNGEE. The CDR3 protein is CASSAGTSFNEQFF. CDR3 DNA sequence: TGTGCCAGCAGCGCCGGGACTAGTTTCAATGAGCAGTTCTTC.

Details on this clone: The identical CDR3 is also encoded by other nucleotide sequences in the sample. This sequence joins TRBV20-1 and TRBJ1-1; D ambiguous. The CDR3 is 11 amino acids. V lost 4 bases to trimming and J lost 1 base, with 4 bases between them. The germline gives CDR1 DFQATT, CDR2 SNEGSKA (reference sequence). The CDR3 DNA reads TGCAGTGCTAACCGGAACACTGAAGCTTTCTTT. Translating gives CSANRNTEAFF.

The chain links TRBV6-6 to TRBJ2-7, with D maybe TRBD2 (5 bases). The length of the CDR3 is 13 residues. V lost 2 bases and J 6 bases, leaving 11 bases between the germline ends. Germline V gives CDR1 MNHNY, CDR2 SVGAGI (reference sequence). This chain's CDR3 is CASSYLVEAEQYF. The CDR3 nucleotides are TGTGCCAGCAGTTACCTTGTGGAGGCCGAGCAGTACTTC.

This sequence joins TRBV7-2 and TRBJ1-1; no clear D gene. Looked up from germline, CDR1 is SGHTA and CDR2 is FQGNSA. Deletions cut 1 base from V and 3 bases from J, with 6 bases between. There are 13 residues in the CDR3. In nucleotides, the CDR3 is TGTGCCAGCAGCTTAGAACCGGACACTGAAGCTTTCTTT. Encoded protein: CASSLEPDTEAFF.

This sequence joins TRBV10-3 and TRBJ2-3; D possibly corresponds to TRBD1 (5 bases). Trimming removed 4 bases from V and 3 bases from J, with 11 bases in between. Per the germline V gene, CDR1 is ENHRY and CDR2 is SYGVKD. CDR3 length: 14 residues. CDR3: CAISAVPGTDTQYF. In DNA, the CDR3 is TGTGCCATCAGTGCGGTCCCAGGGACAGATACGCAGTATTTT.

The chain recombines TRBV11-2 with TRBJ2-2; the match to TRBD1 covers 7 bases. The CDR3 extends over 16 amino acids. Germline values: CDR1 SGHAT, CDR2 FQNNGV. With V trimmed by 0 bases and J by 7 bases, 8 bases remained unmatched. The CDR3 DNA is TGTGCCAGCAGCTTAGATGTGACAGGGATAGTCGGGGAGCTGTTTTTT. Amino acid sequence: CASSLDVTGIVGELFF.

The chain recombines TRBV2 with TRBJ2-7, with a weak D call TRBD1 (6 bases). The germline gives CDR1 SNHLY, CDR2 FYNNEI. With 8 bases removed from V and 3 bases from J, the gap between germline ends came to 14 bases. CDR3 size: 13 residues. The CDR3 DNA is TGTGCCAGCTCCCGGGACACCCTCTACGAGCAGTACTTC. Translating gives CASSRDTLYEQYF.

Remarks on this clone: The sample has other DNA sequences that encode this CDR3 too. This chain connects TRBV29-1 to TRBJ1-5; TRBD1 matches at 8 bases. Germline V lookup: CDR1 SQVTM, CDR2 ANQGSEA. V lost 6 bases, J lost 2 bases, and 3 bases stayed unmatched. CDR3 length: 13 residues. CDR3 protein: CSVETGGNQPQHF. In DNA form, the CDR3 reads TGCAGCGTCGAGACAGGGGGCAATCAGCCCCAGCATTTT.

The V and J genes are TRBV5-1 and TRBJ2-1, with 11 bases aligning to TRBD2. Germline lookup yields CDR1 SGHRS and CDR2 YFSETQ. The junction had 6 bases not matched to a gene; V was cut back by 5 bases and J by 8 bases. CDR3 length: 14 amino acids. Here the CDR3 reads CASSISGRADEQFF. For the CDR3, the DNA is TGCGCCAGCAGTATTAGCGGGAGGGCGGATGAGCAGTTCTTC.

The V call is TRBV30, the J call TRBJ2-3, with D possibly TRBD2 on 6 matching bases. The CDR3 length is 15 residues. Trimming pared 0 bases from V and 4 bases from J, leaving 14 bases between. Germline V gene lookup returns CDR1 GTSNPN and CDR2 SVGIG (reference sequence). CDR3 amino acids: CAWSVGGAVPDTQYF. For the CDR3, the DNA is TGTGCCTGGAGTGTCGGCGGGGCGGTCCCAGATACGCAGTATTTT.

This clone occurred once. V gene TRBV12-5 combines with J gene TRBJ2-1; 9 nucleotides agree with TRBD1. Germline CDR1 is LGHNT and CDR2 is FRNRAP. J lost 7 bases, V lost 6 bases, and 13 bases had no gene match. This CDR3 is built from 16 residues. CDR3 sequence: CASGFDPGQGVNEQFF. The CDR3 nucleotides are TGTGCTAGTGGCTTTGACCCGGGACAGGGAGTAAATGAGCAGTTCTTC.

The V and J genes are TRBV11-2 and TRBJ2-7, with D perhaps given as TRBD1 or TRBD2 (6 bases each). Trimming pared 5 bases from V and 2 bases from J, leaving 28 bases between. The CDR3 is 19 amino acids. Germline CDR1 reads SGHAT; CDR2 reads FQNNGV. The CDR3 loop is CASSRAQGNLHGSTYEQYF. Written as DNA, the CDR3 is TGTGCCAGCAGCCGCGCACAGGGAAACTTACACGGGAGCACCTACGAGCAGTACTTC.